This T cell receptor (beta chain) was documented in a study of graft-versus-host responses after intestinal transplantation. The CDR3 contains 13 residues. V lost 5 bases and J 0 bases, leaving 8 bases between the germline ends. Per germline, CDR1 PRHDT and CDR2 FYEKMQ (reference sequence). Sequencing was performed with immunoSEQ multiplex PCR; in TCRdb, only in-frame clones are kept and a portion is missing. This sample has 95,000 to 150,000 clones; approximately 95% occur once, and the top ten carry over 2.5%. Study observations and caveats: GvH clones were identified in recipient marrow, with some first appearing in ileum or blood.

Worth noting for this clone: Its antigen is undetermined.

This rearrangement joins TRBV13 to TRBJ2-7; no definite D call. This TCR was sampled from a human donor who received an intestinal transplant. The sequencing here drew on unstimulated CD8+ T cells sorted from spleen or lymph node cells, taken before intestinal transplant. The CDR3 DNA follows: TGTGCCAGCAGCCCCGCCAACTCCTACGAGCAGTACTTC. Its translation is CASSPANSYEQYF.